These 27 T cell receptor beta chains share one sample of origin, sequenced in a study of human T cells and chemical hapten exposure. TCRdb reanalysed the RACE reads using MiXCR and keeps one entry per CDR3 protein. The table has 150,000 to 200,000 distinct CDR3 sequences, 13% to 15% seen once. Time point specified: patch test 1, 2 weeks after DPC sensitization. Specified treatment: therapeutic diphenylcyclopropenone sensitization with weekly scalp DPC. The input for sequencing was whole blood, taken in connection with sensitization to the hapten diphenylcyclopropenone (DPC). The receptors stem from a woman aged 30 to 39 with alopecia areata. Some clones in this sample may be carry-over from other donors' samples.

This clonotype was picked up many times. The chain carries TRBV28 and TRBJ2-1; 7 positions agree with TRBD2. CDR1 and CDR2 from the germline V gene are MDHEN and SYDVKM. The CDR3 contains 17 residues. V lost 4 bases and J lost 3; bases outside the gene matches: 12. DNA for the CDR3: TGTGCCAGCAGTTCCCCTGGTGGGCGGGGGAGCTACAATGAGCAGTTCTTC. This gives the protein CASSSPGGRGSYNEQFF.

The rearrangement uses TRBV15 and TRBJ2-7, with 11 bases matching TRBD1. V was pared by 0 bases and J by 6 bases, with 4 bases of the junction left unmatched. The length of the CDR3 is 15 residues. CDR1 is LNHNV and CDR2 is YYDKDF in the germline V gene (reference sequence). The CDR3 sequence is CATSRDQGQGGEQYF. The CDR3 nucleotides read TGTGCCACCAGCAGAGATCAGGGACAGGGGGGCGAGCAGTACTTC.

This clonotype was counted between two and nine times. The chain recombines TRBV7-2 with TRBJ1-1; 9 bases align to TRBD1. Looked up from germline, CDR1 is SGHTA and CDR2 is FQGNSA. J was trimmed by 7 bases and V by 5 bases; bases with no gene match: 5. The CDR3 contains 13 residues. The CDR3 spells CASSPWTGVEAFF. DNA for the CDR3: TGTGCCAGCAGCCCTTGGACAGGGGTTGAAGCTTTCTTT.

This clonotype was counted only a few times. The chain joins TRBV20-1 to TRBJ1-5, with TRBD1 matching 7 bases. CDR3 length equals 14 residues. The ends lost 5 bases at V and 0 bases at J; junction bases unmatched: 4. CDR1 DFQATT and CDR2 SNEGSKA come from the germline V gene (reference sequence). The CDR3 sequence is CSAFRQGSNQPQHF. As DNA, the CDR3 is TGCAGTGCTTTTAGACAGGGTAGCAATCAGCCCCAGCATTTT.

This clonotype was seen repeatedly, ten times or more. J is TRBJ1-5 and V is TRBV28; 7 nucleotides agree with TRBD1. CDR3 length equals 16 residues. The germline V gene has CDR1 MDHEN and CDR2 SYDVKM. V lost 6 bases to trimming and J lost 6 bases; unmatched junction nucleotides: 14. CDR3 sequence (DNA): TGTGCCAGCAGGCCTGAACAGGGGAGGATGAGTCAGCCCCAGCATTTT. This sequence encodes CASRPEQGRMSQPQHF.

CDR3 residues: CSVVQYGSNYGYTF. CDR3 coding DNA: TGCAGCGTTGTCCAATATGGCTCTAACTATGGCTACACCTTC. The chain uses TRBV29-1 and TRBJ1-2, with no clear D. There are 14 residues in the CDR3. Germline assignment: CDR1 SQVTM and CDR2 ANQGSEA. Trimming cost V 4 bases and J 0 bases, with 12 bases left between them.

The V gene is TRBV6-1, the J gene TRBJ2-7; D might be TRBD1 or TRBD2, each matching 5 bases. Trimming took off 6 bases at V and 2 bases at J, with 14 bases between the two ends. The germline CDR1 and CDR2 sequences are MNHNS and SASEGT. CDR3 size: 14 residues. CDR3 DNA: TGTGCCAGCAGCGCTTGGGACGGCGCCTACGAGCAGTACTTC. It is translated as CASSAWDGAYEQYF.

This chain links TRBV28 with TRBJ1-2, with D possibly TRBD1 on 5 matching bases. The CDR3 contains 15 residues. Between the trimmed V and J ends, which lost 4 bases and 4 bases, there was a span of 16 bases. Looked up from germline, CDR1 is MDHEN and CDR2 is SYDVKM. CDR3 nucleotide sequence: TGTGCCAGCAGTTGGCCGGAGGGGCGGAGCTATGGCTACACCTTC. Amino acids: CASSWPEGRSYGYTF.

This clonotype has just a few counts. The V call is TRBV5-6, the J call TRBJ1-3; no clear D. Trimming shortened V by 5 bases and J by 0 bases, and 9 bases separated the two germline ends. Germline V CDR1 and CDR2: SGHDT, YYEEEE. The CDR3 spans 14 residues. CDR3 sequence reads: CASRMEGSGNTIYF. The CDR3, as DNA: TGTGCCAGCAGAATGGAAGGCTCTGGAAACACCATATATTTT. Using reference TRBV5-6 and TRBJ1-3 for the parts outside the CDR3, the full variable domain is DAGVTQSPTHLIKTRGQQVTLRCSPKSGHDTVSWYQQALGQGPQFIFQYYEEEERQRGNFPDRFSGHQFPNYSSELNVNALLLGDSALYLCASRMEGSGNTIYFGEGSWLTVV.

The J gene is TRBJ2-5, the V gene TRBV5-1; possibly TRBD2 for D (6 bases). The germline V gene has CDR1 SGHRS and CDR2 YFSETQ. Trimming took 0 bases from V and 4 from J, leaving 13 bases between them. CDR3 size: 15 residues. The CDR3 bases are TGCGCCAGCAGCTTGGAACTAGCAAGACTAGAGACCCAGTACTTC. Encoded protein: CASSLELARLETQYF.

This clonotype was counted at least ten times. The genes are TRBV11-3 and TRBJ2-1; D possibly corresponds to TRBD2 (6 bases). Trimming left V 3 bases short and J 0 bases short, with 9 bases between. The V gene's germline CDR1 is SGHNT and CDR2 YENEEA. There are 15 residues in the CDR3. CDR3 sequence reads: CASSLRGLSYNEQFF. CDR3 nucleotide sequence: TGTGCCAGCAGCTTGCGGGGACTCTCCTACAATGAGCAGTTCTTC.

This clonotype has only a few counts. J is TRBJ2-1 and V is TRBV7-8; D possibly corresponds to TRBD1 (5 bases). Trimming shortened V by 4 bases and J by 6 bases, and 16 bases separated the two germline ends. The germline gives CDR1 SGHVS, CDR2 FQNEAQ. The CDR3 contains 15 residues. The CDR3 nucleotides read TGTGCCAGCAGCTCAGGGATGCAGCGCCGCAATGAGCAGTTCTTC. Amino acid sequence: CASSSGMQRRNEQFF.

This clonotype was observed a few times. CDR3 amino acids: CASSQGRPGNYFYNEQFF. The DNA of the CDR3 is TGTGCCAGCAGCCAAGGCCGGCCAGGCAATTATTTCTACAATGAGCAGTTCTTC. The gene calls are TRBV3-1 and TRBJ2-1; D gene unclear. Trimming pared 1 base from V and 3 bases from J, leaving 19 bases between. The germline CDR1 and CDR2 sequences are LGHDT and YNNKEL (reference sequence). CDR3 length: 18 residues.

Many counts were recorded for this clonotype. The V and J genes are TRBV7-8 and TRBJ1-1; D may be TRBD1 (6 bases). Germline CDR1 and CDR2: SGHVS and FQNEAQ. The CDR3 extends over 15 amino acids. V was pared by 3 bases and J by 0 bases, with 11 bases between. The CDR3 is CASSLGGQLNTEAFF. The CDR3 DNA follows: TGTGCCAGCAGCTTGGGAGGACAGTTGAACACTGAAGCTTTCTTT.

This clonotype came up many times. DNA for the CDR3: TGTGCCAGCAGCCGTAGCTCCTACGAGCAGTACTTC. Translating gives CASSRSSYEQYF. V is TRBV6-6 and J is TRBJ2-7; no firm D call. Germline V gene lookup returns CDR1 MNHNY and CDR2 SVGAGI (reference sequence). This CDR3 region has 12 residues. The germline V and J ends were trimmed by 6 bases and 0 bases, with 6 bases remaining between them.

This clonotype was detected a few times. V is TRBV5-4 and J is TRBJ2-5, with TRBD2 as a possible D gene (7 bases). The CDR3 loop spans 16 amino acids. Germline assignment: CDR1 SGHNT and CDR2 YYREEE (reference sequence). V gave up 3 bases and J gave up 1 base, with 16 bases separating them. In DNA, the CDR3 is TGTGCCAGCAGCTGGGGGGGCGGGAGTTTCCAAGAGACCCAGTACTTC. Protein product: CASSWGGGSFQETQYF.

This clonotype was counted between two and nine times. The genes are TRBV27 and TRBJ1-1; D may be TRBD1 (6 bases). The V gene lost 6 bases and the J gene lost 2 bases, with 16 bases spanning the gap. The CDR3 is 15 residues long. Germline V gene data show CDR1 as MNHEY and CDR2 as SMNVEV (reference sequence). The DNA for the CDR3 is TGTGCCAGCAGCTCCCGGGGGCAGGCTAACACTGAAGCTTTCTTT. This encodes CASSSRGQANTEAFF.

At least ten counts were recorded for this clonotype. CDR3 sequence reads: CASSLTGRTGYTF. For the CDR3, the DNA is TGTGCCAGCAGCTTAACGGGCAGGACTGGCTACACCTTC. The J gene is TRBJ1-2, the V gene TRBV7-3, with D unclear. The germline V and J ends were trimmed by 0 bases and 7 bases, with 9 bases remaining between them. The CDR3 covers 13 residues. Per germline, CDR1 SGHTA and CDR2 FQGTGA. The whole variable domain, filled in from reference TRBV7-3 and TRBJ1-2, reads GAGVSQTPSNKVTEKGKYVELRCDPISGHTALYWYRQSLGQGPEFLIYFQGTGAADDSGLPNDRFFAVRPEGSVSTLKIQRTERGDSAVYLCASSLTGRTGYTFGSGTRLTVV.

This clonotype was detected many times. CDR3 nucleotide sequence: TGTGCCAGCGGCAGGGCTTCTAACTATGGCTACACCTTC. As protein: CASGRASNYGYTF. This chain uses TRBV7-2 with TRBJ1-2, with a tentative D call TRBD1 (5 bases). V was trimmed by 8 bases and J by 0 bases, leaving 10 bases between them. The CDR3 spans 13 residues. Looked up from germline, CDR1 is SGHTA and CDR2 is FQGNSA.

This clonotype was seen only a few times. The chain recombines TRBV12-3 or TRBV12-4 with TRBJ2-5; D is ambiguous. Trimming took off 5 bases at V and 9 bases at J, with 19 bases between the two ends. The CDR3 runs to 14 residues. DNA of the CDR3: TGTGCCAGCAGTCTTGGAACATACATGATGCCCCAGTACTTC. Protein sequence: CASSLGTYMMPQYF.

This clonotype occurred many times. The chain combines TRBV6-2 or TRBV6-3 with TRBJ2-3; D is unresolved. The CDR3 runs to 13 residues. Per the germline V gene, CDR1 is MNHEY and CDR2 is SVGEGT. The V gene lost 5 bases and the J gene lost 4 bases, with 10 bases spanning the gap. In DNA form, the CDR3 reads TGTGCCAGCAGTCTTCGCCGGGCAGATACGCAGTATTTT. Amino acid sequence: CASSLRRADTQYF.

The gene calls are TRBV28 and TRBJ2-1, with 10 nucleotides matching TRBD2. Germline CDR1 reads MDHEN; CDR2 reads SYDVKM. The CDR3 sequence is 18 residues long. V was clipped by 6 bases and J by 4 bases; unmatched bases: 15. The CDR3 sequence is CASRAGTSASVFYNEQFF. The CDR3 DNA follows: TGTGCCAGCAGAGCCGGGACTAGCGCCTCGGTTTTTTACAATGAGCAGTTCTTC.

The chain uses TRBV30 and TRBJ1-6; D is unresolved. Between the trimmed V and J ends, which lost 0 bases and 7 bases, there was a span of 13 bases. This CDR3 comprises 15 residues. CDR1 is GTSNPN, CDR2 SVGIG, per germline (reference sequence). In DNA, the CDR3 is TGTGCCTGGAGTGTTGATGGGTCATCGAATTCACCCCTCCACTTT. Its translation: CAWSVDGSSNSPLHF.

The J gene is TRBJ1-1, the V gene TRBV4-3; D may be TRBD1 (5 bases). CDR1 and CDR2 from the germline V gene are LGHNA and YSLEER. The V end lost 0 bases, the J end lost 0 bases, and 14 bases lay between the germline ends. The CDR3 sequence is 17 residues long. CDR3 bases: TGCGCCAGCAGCCAAGATCCCGTTATCAGGGTGAACACTGAAGCTTTCTTT. Translated, it gives CASSQDPVIRVNTEAFF.

The V and J genes are TRBV20-1 and TRBJ1-2; D is possibly TRBD1 (6 bases). Germline V gene lookup returns CDR1 DFQATT and CDR2 SNEGSKA (reference sequence). The CDR3 length is 13 residues. Trimming stripped 3 bases from V and 3 bases from J, with 11 bases between. This CDR3 reads CSASQGRDYGYTF. The CDR3 nucleotides are TGCAGTGCTAGTCAGGGGCGAGACTATGGCTACACCTTC.

The rearrangement uses TRBV29-1 and TRBJ1-1, with 8 bases that match TRBD1. With 6 bases clipped from V and 5 bases from J, the junction kept 8 bases outside the gene matches. Germline V CDR1 and CDR2: SQVTM, ANQGSEA. CDR3 length: 13 residues. DNA of the CDR3: TGCAGCGTCTTACAGGGGGTACGGACTGAAGCTTTCTTT. This sequence encodes CSVLQGVRTEAFF.

This clonotype was observed at least ten times. V and J are TRBV10-3 and TRBJ2-5; D possibly corresponds to TRBD1 (6 bases). This CDR3 is 15 amino acids long. V was clipped by 2 bases and J by 4 bases, with 14 bases between them. Germline V gene data show CDR1 as ENHRY and CDR2 as SYGVKD. CDR3 sequence: CAISEPRTGLETQYF. CDR3 nucleotide sequence: TGTGCCATCAGTGAGCCGAGAACAGGGTTAGAGACCCAGTACTTC.